The sequence of this T cell receptor beta chain was determined in a study of post-analysis software for immune sequencing data. Unique-molecular-identifier-tagged TCR beta cDNA libraries were used. Roughly 510,000 cDNA molecules were recovered from an input of 1 to 10 million T cells. MiXCR was run by TCRdb on the PCR reads, yielding one entry per CDR3 protein. The sample includes 600,000 to 750,000 distinct CDR3 sequences, more than 50% of them seen just once. The TCR sequence derives from a girl aged 2-15 years with multiple sclerosis. Sequencing was carried out using blood.

For the CDR3, the DNA is TGTGCCAGCAGTTTGGGGCAGAAGTTGGAAGGTGGAGAGACCCAGTACTTC. Protein sequence: CASSLGQKLEGGETQYF. This chain links TRBV12-3 or TRBV12-4 with TRBJ2-5; a weak D match, TRBD1 (5 bases). Trimming took off 3 bases at V and 4 bases at J, with 21 bases between the two ends. This CDR3 region has 17 residues.